This is a list of T cell receptor beta chains from one sample in a study of cytomegalovirus exposure and HLA in healthy donors. Method: immunoSEQ multiplex PCR; TCRdb's copy keeps in-frame clones and lacks some. Of about 96,000 clones listed, roughly 74% were seen once; the top ten hold under 3.5%. The sample taken for sequencing was PBMCs. Source of these receptors: a female donor in good health and CMV-seropositive. Both conserved end residues are part of each CDR3. A D gene is named only where the DNA matches it firmly. Rows give clone size only sometimes, using once, few, many, or a class for an expanded clone.

j_gene: TRBJ2-2; d_gene: TRBD1; v_gene: TRBV6-1; abundance: few; CDR3aa: CASSGRQGRTGELFF; CDR3nt: TGTGCCAGCAGTGGACGACAGGGGAGGACCGGGGAGCTGTTTTTT
j_gene: TRBJ2-2; d_gene: -; v_gene: TRBV6-5; abundance: -; CDR3aa: CASQLANTGELFF; CDR3nt: TGTGCCAGCCAGCTAGCGAACACCGGGGAGCTGTTTTTT
j_gene: TRBJ1-4; d_gene: -; v_gene: TRBV29-1; abundance: -; CDR3aa: CSAVTGSLRGEKLFF; CDR3nt: TGCAGCGCCGTTACAGGGAGCTTACGGGGTGAAAAACTGTTTTTT
j_gene: TRBJ1-1; d_gene: -; v_gene: TRBV7-2; abundance: -; CDR3aa: CASSLAQGGGSTEAFF; CDR3nt: TGTGCCAGCAGCTTAGCCCAAGGGGGGGGCAGCACTGAAGCTTTCTTT
j_gene: TRBJ2-5; d_gene: -; v_gene: TRBV4-3; abundance: once; CDR3aa: CASSQDPRQGETQYF; CDR3nt: TGCGCCAGCAGCCAAGACCCCCGGCAGGGGGAGACCCAGTACTTC
j_gene: TRBJ2-7; d_gene: TRBD1; v_gene: TRBV5-1; abundance: -; CDR3aa: CASSPGTGANEQYF; CDR3nt: TGCGCCAGCAGCCCCGGGACAGGGGCCAACGAGCAGTACTTC
j_gene: TRBJ1-3; d_gene: -; v_gene: TRBV18; abundance: -; CDR3aa: CASSPVASGNTIYF; CDR3nt: TGTGCCAGCTCACCCGTCGCGTCTGGAAACACCATATATTTT
j_gene: TRBJ2-5; d_gene: -; v_gene: TRBV7-2; abundance: -; CDR3aa: CASSPGGGASETQYF; CDR3nt: TGTGCCAGCAGTCCCGGAGGGGGGGCGTCGGAGACCCAGTACTTC
j_gene: TRBJ2-7; d_gene: TRBD1; v_gene: TRBV5-4; abundance: -; CDR3aa: CASSSGTGLSYEQYF; CDR3nt: TGTGCCAGCAGCTCCGGGACAGGCCTGTCCTACGAGCAGTACTTC
j_gene: TRBJ2-7; d_gene: -; v_gene: TRBV18; abundance: once; CDR3aa: CASSPLVAPPYEQYF; CDR3nt: TGTGCCAGCTCACCTCTGGTAGCTCCCCCCTACGAGCAGTACTTC
j_gene: TRBJ1-6; d_gene: -; v_gene: TRBV4-3; abundance: -; CDR3aa: CASSQDTGPNSPLHF; CDR3nt: TGCGCCAGCAGCCAAGATACAGGACCAAATTCACCCCTCCACTTT
j_gene: TRBJ2-5; d_gene: TRBD1; v_gene: TRBV14; abundance: -; CDR3aa: CASSLRTGKKTQYF; CDR3nt: TGTGCCAGCAGCCTTAGGACAGGGAAAAAGACCCAGTACTTC
j_gene: TRBJ2-1; d_gene: -; v_gene: TRBV28; abundance: -; CDR3aa: CASSLGQGYGNEQFF; CDR3nt: TGTGCCAGCAGTTTAGGTCAGGGTTACGGCAATGAGCAGTTCTTC
j_gene: TRBJ1-1; d_gene: -; v_gene: TRBV29-1; abundance: -; CDR3aa: CSVQGRMNTEAFF; CDR3nt: TGCAGCGTTCAGGGCAGGATGAACACTGAAGCTTTCTTT
j_gene: TRBJ2-4; d_gene: -; v_gene: TRBV4-1; abundance: -; CDR3aa: CASSQDAGALGDIQYF; CDR3nt: TGCGCCAGCAGCCAAGACGCAGGGGCCTTAGGGGACATTCAGTACTTC
j_gene: TRBJ2-7; d_gene: -; v_gene: TRBV30; abundance: -; CDR3aa: CAWSLSRVLNEQYF; CDR3nt: TGTGCCTGGAGTTTAAGCCGAGTCTTGAACGAGCAGTACTTC
j_gene: TRBJ2-2; d_gene: TRBD1; v_gene: TRBV9; abundance: -; CDR3aa: CASSTGQGRNTGELFF; CDR3nt: TGTGCCAGCAGCACCGGACAGGGGAGGAACACCGGGGAGCTGTTTTTT
j_gene: TRBJ1-1; d_gene: -; v_gene: TRBV7-3; abundance: -; CDR3aa: CASSPGSANTEAFF; CDR3nt: TGTGCCAGCAGCCCAGGTTCCGCGAACACTGAAGCTTTCTTT
j_gene: TRBJ2-2; d_gene: TRBD1; v_gene: TRBV10-2; abundance: -; CDR3aa: CASRTGSNTGELFF; CDR3nt: TGCGCCAGCAGGACAGGGAGTAACACCGGGGAGCTGTTTTTT
j_gene: TRBJ2-2; d_gene: TRBD2; v_gene: TRBV5-4; abundance: -; CDR3aa: CASSPTSGTNTGELFF; CDR3nt: TGTGCCAGCAGCCCGACTAGCGGGACTAACACCGGGGAGCTGTTTTTT
j_gene: TRBJ1-2; d_gene: TRBD1; v_gene: TRBV30; abundance: -; CDR3aa: CAWSAGGDYGYTF; CDR3nt: TGTGCCTGGAGTGCAGGGGGTGACTATGGCTACACCTTC
j_gene: TRBJ2-1; d_gene: -; v_gene: TRBV7-2; abundance: -; CDR3aa: CASSWGRVTSPYNEQFF; CDR3nt: TGTGCCAGCAGCTGGGGGCGGGTTACCTCCCCCTATAATGAGCAGTTCTTC
j_gene: TRBJ2-4; d_gene: TRBD1; v_gene: TRBV4-3; abundance: -; CDR3aa: CASSRRPGQGLTGAKNIQYF; CDR3nt: TGCGCCAGCAGCCGACGCCCGGGACAGGGTTTGACAGGAGCCAAAAACATTCAGTACTTC
j_gene: TRBJ2-7; d_gene: -; v_gene: TRBV5-6; abundance: -; CDR3aa: CASSARAGYEQYF; CDR3nt: TGTGCCAGCAGCGCACGGGCGGGTTACGAGCAGTACTTC
j_gene: TRBJ2-5; d_gene: -; v_gene: TRBV4-2; abundance: -; CDR3aa: CASSQDGAGKETQYF; CDR3nt: TGTGCCAGCAGCCAAGATGGGGCGGGGAAAGAGACCCAGTACTTC
j_gene: TRBJ2-7; d_gene: TRBD1; v_gene: TRBV19; abundance: -; CDR3aa: CAVGTAYEQYF; CDR3nt: TGTGCCGTGGGGACAGCCTACGAGCAGTACTTC
j_gene: TRBJ2-7; d_gene: TRBD1; v_gene: TRBV6-5; abundance: -; CDR3aa: CASRGDREGYEQYF; CDR3nt: TGTGCCAGCAGGGGGGACAGGGAAGGCTACGAGCAGTACTTC
j_gene: TRBJ1-5; d_gene: TRBD1; v_gene: TRBV4-3; abundance: -; CDR3aa: CASSQTWTGNQPQHF; CDR3nt: TGCGCCAGCAGCCAAACCTGGACAGGGAATCAGCCCCAGCATTTT
j_gene: TRBJ1-1; d_gene: -; v_gene: TRBV6-5; abundance: -; CDR3aa: CASQRGTLNTEAFF; CDR3nt: TGTGCCAGCCAACGGGGGACGTTGAACACTGAAGCTTTCTTT
j_gene: TRBJ2-3; d_gene: -; v_gene: TRBV30; abundance: -; CDR3aa: CAWSGPAPGLPKYF; CDR3nt: TGTGCCTGGAGTGGCCCTGCACCAGGGCTTCCAAAGTATTTT
j_gene: TRBJ2-3; d_gene: -; v_gene: TRBV9; abundance: -; CDR3aa: CASSGNSVAGDTQYF; CDR3nt: TGTGCCAGCAGCGGGAATAGCGTCGCGGGAGATACGCAGTATTTT
j_gene: TRBJ1-1; d_gene: -; v_gene: TRBV28; abundance: -; CDR3aa: CASRATVNTEAFF; CDR3nt: TGTGCCAGCAGAGCCACGGTGAACACTGAAGCTTTCTTT
j_gene: TRBJ1-2; d_gene: TRBD1; v_gene: TRBV7-8; abundance: -; CDR3aa: CASSPADRANYGYTF; CDR3nt: TGTGCCAGCAGCCCGGCCGACAGGGCCAACTATGGCTACACCTTC
j_gene: TRBJ2-7; d_gene: -; v_gene: TRBV5-1; abundance: -; CDR3aa: CASTPLSQGYEQYF; CDR3nt: TGCGCCAGCACCCCGCTCTCGCAGGGCTACGAGCAGTACTTC
j_gene: TRBJ1-1; d_gene: -; v_gene: TRBV6-5; abundance: -; CDR3aa: CASSYPAGRDTEAFF; CDR3nt: TGTGCCAGCAGTTACCCGGCCGGGCGGGACACTGAAGCTTTCTTT
j_gene: TRBJ1-5; d_gene: -; v_gene: TRBV7-2; abundance: -; CDR3aa: CASSPDSFYQPQHF; CDR3nt: TGTGCCAGCAGCCCCGACAGCTTTTATCAGCCCCAGCATTTT
j_gene: TRBJ2-1; d_gene: TRBD1; v_gene: TRBV2; abundance: few; CDR3aa: CASSRQGRDNEQFF; CDR3nt: TGTGCCAGCAGCAGACAGGGAAGGGACAATGAGCAGTTCTTC
j_gene: TRBJ2-7; d_gene: -; v_gene: TRBV4-2; abundance: -; CDR3aa: CASSQVKGDPYEQYF; CDR3nt: TGTGCCAGCAGCCAAGTTAAGGGGGACCCCTACGAGCAGTACTTC
j_gene: TRBJ1-5; d_gene: -; v_gene: TRBV4-1; abundance: -; CDR3aa: CASSQDGSAQPQHF; CDR3nt: TGCGCCAGCAGCCAAGACGGGTCCGCTCAGCCCCAGCATTTT
j_gene: TRBJ1-1; d_gene: TRBD1; v_gene: TRBV5-1; abundance: few; CDR3aa: CASSPGTANTEAFF; CDR3nt: TGCGCCAGCAGCCCGGGGACAGCGAACACTGAAGCTTTCTTT
j_gene: TRBJ1-1; d_gene: -; v_gene: TRBV5-1; abundance: -; CDR3aa: CASLGGAANTEAFF; CDR3nt: TGCGCCAGCTTGGGGGGGGCTGCGAACACTGAAGCTTTCTTT
j_gene: TRBJ2-1; d_gene: TRBD1; v_gene: TRBV7-2; abundance: -; CDR3aa: CASSSRTGRYNEQFF; CDR3nt: TGTGCCAGCAGCTCACGGACAGGCCGTTACAATGAGCAGTTCTTC
j_gene: TRBJ1-5; d_gene: TRBD1; v_gene: TRBV28; abundance: -; CDR3aa: CASSYTGQGAGQPQHF; CDR3nt: TGTGCCAGCAGTTACACGGGACAGGGGGCCGGTCAGCCCCAGCATTTT
j_gene: TRBJ1-2; d_gene: -; v_gene: TRBV28; abundance: -; CDR3aa: CASSDSGEGYTF; CDR3nt: TGTGCCAGCAGTGACTCGGGGGAAGGCTACACCTTC
j_gene: TRBJ1-2; d_gene: TRBD1; v_gene: TRBV5-6; abundance: -; CDR3aa: CASSPQGALNYGYTF; CDR3nt: TGTGCCAGCAGCCCGCAGGGGGCGCTTAACTATGGCTACACCTTC
j_gene: TRBJ2-7; d_gene: -; v_gene: TRBV6-6; abundance: -; CDR3aa: CASTRESYEQYF; CDR3nt: TGTGCCAGCACGAGGGAATCCTACGAGCAGTACTTC